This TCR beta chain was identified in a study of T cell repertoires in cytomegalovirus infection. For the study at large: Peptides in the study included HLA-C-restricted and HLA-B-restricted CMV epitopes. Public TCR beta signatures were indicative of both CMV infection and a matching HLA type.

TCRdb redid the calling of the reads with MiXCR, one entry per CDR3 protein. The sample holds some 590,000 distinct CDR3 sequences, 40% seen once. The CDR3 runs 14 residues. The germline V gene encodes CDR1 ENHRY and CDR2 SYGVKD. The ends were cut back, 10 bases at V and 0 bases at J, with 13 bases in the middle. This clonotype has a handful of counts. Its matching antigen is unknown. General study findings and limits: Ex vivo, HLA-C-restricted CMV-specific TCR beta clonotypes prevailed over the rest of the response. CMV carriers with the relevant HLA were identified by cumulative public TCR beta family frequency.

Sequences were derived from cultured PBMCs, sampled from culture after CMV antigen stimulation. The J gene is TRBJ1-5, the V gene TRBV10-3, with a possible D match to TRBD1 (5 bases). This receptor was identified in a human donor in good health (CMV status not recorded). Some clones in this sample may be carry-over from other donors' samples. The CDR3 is CATLGGDSNQPQHF. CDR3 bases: TGTGCCACCCTCGGGGGGGATAGCAATCAGCCCCAGCATTTT.